This is a list of T cell receptor beta chains from one sample in a study of sequential checkpoint blockade in melanoma. Libraries were prepared by immunoSEQ multiplex PCR; TCRdb keeps only in-frame clonotypes and omits some of them. The table has roughly 30,000 clones, about 83% seen once; the top ten hold less than 20%. The source was CD8+ T cells sorted from blood (inferred from file names), collected from a patient given nivolumab and ipilimumab in sequence. These receptors came from a human donor with melanoma. The conserved cysteine and the conserved F or W are not part of the CDR3 here. Size values are once, few and many counts, or a class for expanded clones, and some rows have none.

V	size	J	CDR3
TRBV28	.	TRBJ1-2	ASRSKKRTSYGYT
TRBV27	once	TRBJ2-2	AGSYLAGNTGELF
TRBV2	.	TRBJ1-1	ASSLRGGYVNTEAF
TRBV27	.	TRBJ1-1	ASSSRDRGPVNTEAF
TRBV4-2	.	TRBJ2-7	ASSQMGQGASSEQY
TRBV9	.	TRBJ2-7	ASSEGGQGYEQY
TRBV7-9	.	TRBJ2-1	ASSLTQVSYNEQF
TRBV27	once	TRBJ2-5	ASSQVPGRKGTQY
TRBV5-8	once	TRBJ1-1	ASSLDFSDIEEAF
TRBV10-3	few	TRBJ2-3	AISETGGDTQY
TRBV5-1	.	TRBJ1-1	ASSFETNMNTEAF
TRBV10-3	.	TRBJ1-2	AIRGDRGHYGYT
TRBV7-6	.	TRBJ2-5	ASRGIRGQETQY
TRBV9	.	TRBJ2-1	ASSPIAVSSYNEQF
TRBV5-1	.	TRBJ1-2	ASSLKTGGRGGYT
TRBV7-6	.	TRBJ2-1	ASSRSGGALNEQF
TRBV5-4	.	TRBJ2-7	ASSPWGQATADASYEQY
TRBV27	.	TRBJ2-7	ASSSSGGRYEQY
TRBV6-4	few	TRBJ2-7	ASSPTAGTGFYEQY
TRBV27	.	TRBJ1-1	ASSLSTGGATEAF
TRBV6-4	few	TRBJ1-1	ASSVSSTNTEAF
TRBV6-5	.	TRBJ1-1	ASSPDSTEAF
TRBV19	once	TRBJ2-1	ASSIFLYNEQF
TRBV27	few	TRBJ1-5	ASSPTGGYQPQH
TRBV11-2	.	TRBJ1-5	ASSLGGRQPQH
TRBV7-2	.	TRBJ2-7	ASSFGTSGYEQY
TRBV27	.	TRBJ1-1	ASSLDKATEAF
TRBV5-1	.	TRBJ2-2	ASSLRQGAAGELF
TRBV27	.	TRBJ2-7	ASSLGADPREQY
TRBV4-3	.	TRBJ1-6	ASSQAGQGNSPLH
TRBV27	.	TRBJ1-2	ASSLGTGLVNYGYT
TRBV9	.	TRBJ1-2	ASSDRVRGYT
TRBV27	.	TRBJ2-7	ASSLLGDIPNYEQY
TRBV5-6	.	TRBJ1-6	ASSFRTGHGSPLH
TRBV4-3	.	TRBJ2-5	ASSQVKAVQETQY
TRBV4-1	.	TRBJ1-1	ASSQDSVEAF
TRBV29-1	few	TRBJ1-2	SVSTGFDGYT
TRBV9	once	TRBJ1-3	ASTTGASSGNTIY
TRBV9	.	TRBJ2-3	ASSVVAGSTDTQY
TRBV27	.	TRBJ2-4	ASSLGGAKNIQY
TRBV4-3	.	TRBJ2-2	ASSWGDGGELF
TRBV5-6	few	TRBJ2-7	ASSKRGLTGNEQY
TRBV6-1	.	TRBJ1-3	ASSEGESGNTIY
TRBV4-3	.	TRBJ2-7	ASSQDPGTGMYEQY
TRBV19	.	TRBJ2-1	ASTATGSNSYNEQF
TRBV19	.	TRBJ1-4	ASSWGVATNEKLF
TRBV7-6	.	TRBJ2-7	ASSLGPGLAGPYEQY
TRBV6-5	.	TRBJ2-3	ASSYTLSGRTDTQY
TRBV27	.	TRBJ1-2	ASRQGGGYT